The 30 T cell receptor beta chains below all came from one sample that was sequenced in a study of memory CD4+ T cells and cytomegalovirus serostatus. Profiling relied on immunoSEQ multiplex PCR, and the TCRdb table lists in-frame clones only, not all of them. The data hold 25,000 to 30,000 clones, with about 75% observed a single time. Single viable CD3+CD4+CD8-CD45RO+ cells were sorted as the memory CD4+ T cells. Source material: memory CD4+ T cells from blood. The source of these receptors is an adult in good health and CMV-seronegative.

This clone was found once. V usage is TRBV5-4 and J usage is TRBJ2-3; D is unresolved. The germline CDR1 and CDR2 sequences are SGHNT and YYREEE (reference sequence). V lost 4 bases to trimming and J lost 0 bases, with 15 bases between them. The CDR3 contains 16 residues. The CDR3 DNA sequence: TGTGCCAGCAGCCCCAAGGGTAGCCCTAGCACAGATACGCAGTATTTT. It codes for CASSPKGSPSTDTQYF.

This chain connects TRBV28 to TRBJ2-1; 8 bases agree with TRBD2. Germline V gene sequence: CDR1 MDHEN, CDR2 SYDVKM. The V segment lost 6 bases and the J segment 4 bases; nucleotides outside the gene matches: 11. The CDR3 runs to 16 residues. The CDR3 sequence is CASRLRTSGFYNEQFF. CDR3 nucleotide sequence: TGTGCCAGCAGACTCCGAACTAGCGGCTTTTACAATGAGCAGTTCTTC.

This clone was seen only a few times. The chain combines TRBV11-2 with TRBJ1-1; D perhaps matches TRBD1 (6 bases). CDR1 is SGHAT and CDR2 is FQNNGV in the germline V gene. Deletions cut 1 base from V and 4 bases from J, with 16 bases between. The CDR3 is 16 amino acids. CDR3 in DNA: TGTGCCAGCAGCTTAGTAGGGGCGGGGGCGCCCACTGAAGCTTTCTTT. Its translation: CASSLVGAGAPTEAFF.

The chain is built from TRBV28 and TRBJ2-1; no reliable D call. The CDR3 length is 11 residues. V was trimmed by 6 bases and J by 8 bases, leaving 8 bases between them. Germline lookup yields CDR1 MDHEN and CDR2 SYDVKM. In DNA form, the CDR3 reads TGTGCCAGCAGCCTAGGGTATGAGCAGTTCTTC. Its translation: CASSLGYEQFF.

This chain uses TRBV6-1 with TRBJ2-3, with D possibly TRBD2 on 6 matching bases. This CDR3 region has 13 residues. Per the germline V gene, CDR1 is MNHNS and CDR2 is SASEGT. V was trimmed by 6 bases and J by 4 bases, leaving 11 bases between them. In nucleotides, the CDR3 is TGTGCCAGCAGATGGTGGGGGGCAGATACGCAGTATTTT. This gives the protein CASRWWGADTQYF.

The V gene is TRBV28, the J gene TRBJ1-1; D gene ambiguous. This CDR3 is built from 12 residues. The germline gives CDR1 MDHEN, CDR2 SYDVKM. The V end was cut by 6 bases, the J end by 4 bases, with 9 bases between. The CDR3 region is CASSRVGTEAFF. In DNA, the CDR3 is TGTGCCAGCAGCCGAGTGGGCACTGAAGCTTTCTTT.

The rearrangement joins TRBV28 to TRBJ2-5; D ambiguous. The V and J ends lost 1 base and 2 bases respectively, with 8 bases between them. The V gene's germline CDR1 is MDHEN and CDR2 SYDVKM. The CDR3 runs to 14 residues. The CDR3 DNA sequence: TGTGCCAGCAGTTTATATCACAGTCAAGAGACCCAGTACTTC. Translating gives CASSLYHSQETQYF.

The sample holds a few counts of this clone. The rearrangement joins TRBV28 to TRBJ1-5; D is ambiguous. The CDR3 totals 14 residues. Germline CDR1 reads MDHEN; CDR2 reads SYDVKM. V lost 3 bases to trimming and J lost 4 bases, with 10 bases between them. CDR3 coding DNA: TGTGCCAGCAGTTTGGGCGGGTTTAATCAGCCCCAGCATTTT. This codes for CASSLGGFNQPQHF.

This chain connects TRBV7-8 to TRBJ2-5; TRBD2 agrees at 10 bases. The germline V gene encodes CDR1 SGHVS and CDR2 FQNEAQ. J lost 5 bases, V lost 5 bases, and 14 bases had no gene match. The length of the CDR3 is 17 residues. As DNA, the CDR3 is TGTGCCAGCAGCACCAGTGCGCTAGCGGGAGTGGGGGAGACCCAGTACTTC. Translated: CASSTSALAGVGETQYF.

The CDR3, as DNA: TGTGCCAGCAGCCCGGGACCGACGGACAGGCGGAGGCGGTATAGCAATCAGCCCCAGCATTTT. Translated: CASSPGPTDRRRRYSNQPQHF. The chain couples TRBV2 to TRBJ1-5, with TRBD1 identical over 7 bases. This CDR3 contains 21 residues. The germline V gene encodes CDR1 SNHLY and CDR2 FYNNEI. The junction had 23 bases not matched to a gene; V was cut back by 6 bases and J by 0 bases.

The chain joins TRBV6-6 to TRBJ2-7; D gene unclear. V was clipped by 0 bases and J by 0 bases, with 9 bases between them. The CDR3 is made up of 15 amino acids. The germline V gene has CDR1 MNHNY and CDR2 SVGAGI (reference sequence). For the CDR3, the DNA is TGTGCCAGCAGTTACTCGTCGGTCCGCTCCTACGAGCAGTACTTC. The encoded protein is CASSYSSVRSYEQYF.

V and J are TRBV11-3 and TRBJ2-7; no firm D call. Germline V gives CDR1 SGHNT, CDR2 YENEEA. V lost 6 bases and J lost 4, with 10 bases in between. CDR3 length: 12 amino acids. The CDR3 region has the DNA TGTGCCAGCAGTGTGGACGGTTACGAGCAGTACTTC. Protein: CASSVDGYEQYF.

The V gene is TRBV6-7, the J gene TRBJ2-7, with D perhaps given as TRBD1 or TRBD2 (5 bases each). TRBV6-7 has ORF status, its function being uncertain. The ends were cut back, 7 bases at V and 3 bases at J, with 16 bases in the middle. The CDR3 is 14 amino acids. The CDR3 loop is CASKLYQGVYEQYF. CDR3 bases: TGTGCCAGCAAACTATACCAGGGAGTCTACGAGCAGTACTTC.

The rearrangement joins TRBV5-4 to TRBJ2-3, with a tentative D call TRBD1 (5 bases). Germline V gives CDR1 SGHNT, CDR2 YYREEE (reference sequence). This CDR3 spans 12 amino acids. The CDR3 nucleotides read TGTGCATCTCAGGGTCAGGCGAATACGCAGTATTTT. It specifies CASQGQANTQYF.

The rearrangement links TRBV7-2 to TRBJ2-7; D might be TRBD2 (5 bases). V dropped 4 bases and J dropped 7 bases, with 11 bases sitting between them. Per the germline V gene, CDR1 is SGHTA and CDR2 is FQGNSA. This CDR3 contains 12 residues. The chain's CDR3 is CASSSASGEQYF. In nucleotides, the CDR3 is TGTGCCAGCAGCTCAGCCTCGGGGGAGCAGTACTTC.

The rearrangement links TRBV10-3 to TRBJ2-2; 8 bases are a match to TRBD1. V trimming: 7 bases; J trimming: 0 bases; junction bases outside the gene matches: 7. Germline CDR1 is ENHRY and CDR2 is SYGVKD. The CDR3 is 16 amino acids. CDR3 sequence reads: CAIKPGQDANTGELFF. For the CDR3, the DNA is TGTGCCATCAAACCGGGACAGGACGCGAACACCGGGGAGCTGTTTTTT.

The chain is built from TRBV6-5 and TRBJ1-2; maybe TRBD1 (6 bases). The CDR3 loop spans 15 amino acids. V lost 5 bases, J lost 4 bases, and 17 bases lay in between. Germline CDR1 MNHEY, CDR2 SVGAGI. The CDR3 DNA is TGTGCCAGCAGTCGACAGGTTGGCGGGGGCTATGGCTACACCTTC. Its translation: CASSRQVGGGYGYTF.

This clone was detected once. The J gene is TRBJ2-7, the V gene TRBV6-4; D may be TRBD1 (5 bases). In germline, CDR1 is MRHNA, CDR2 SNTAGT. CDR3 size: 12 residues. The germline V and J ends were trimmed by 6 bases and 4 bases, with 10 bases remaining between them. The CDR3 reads CASRCRAYEQYF. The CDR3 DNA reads TGTGCCAGCAGGTGCAGGGCGTACGAGCAGTACTTC.

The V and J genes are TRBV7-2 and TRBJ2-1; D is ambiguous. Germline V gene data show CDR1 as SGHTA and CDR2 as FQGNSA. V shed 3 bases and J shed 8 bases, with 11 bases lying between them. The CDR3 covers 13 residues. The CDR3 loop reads CASSFPTAYEQFF. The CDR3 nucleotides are TGTGCCAGCAGCTTCCCGACTGCCTATGAGCAGTTCTTC.

CDR3 protein: CASSPADLNTEAFF. The CDR3 DNA reads TGTGCCAGCTCACCCGCGGACCTGAACACTGAAGCTTTCTTT. The chain links TRBV18 to TRBJ1-1, with D unresolved. Germline lookup yields CDR1 KGHSH and CDR2 LQKENI. V lost 3 bases, J lost 0 bases, and 8 bases lay in between. CDR3 length: 14 amino acids.

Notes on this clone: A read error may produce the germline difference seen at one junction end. The CDR3 loop reads CASSSGTDYYGYTF. The CDR3 nucleotides are TGCGCTAGCAGCTCCGGGACAGATTACTATGGCTACACCTTC. The chain recombines TRBV5-1 with TRBJ1-2; 7 bases are a match to TRBD1. Germline-derived CDR1 and CDR2 are SGHRS and YFSETQ. The CDR3 contains 14 residues.

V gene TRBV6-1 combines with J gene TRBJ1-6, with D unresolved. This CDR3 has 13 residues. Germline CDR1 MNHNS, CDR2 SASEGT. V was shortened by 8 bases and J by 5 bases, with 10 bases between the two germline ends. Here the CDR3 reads CASYGRHNSPLHF. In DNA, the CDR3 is TGTGCCAGCTATGGACGCCATAATTCACCCCTCCACTTT.

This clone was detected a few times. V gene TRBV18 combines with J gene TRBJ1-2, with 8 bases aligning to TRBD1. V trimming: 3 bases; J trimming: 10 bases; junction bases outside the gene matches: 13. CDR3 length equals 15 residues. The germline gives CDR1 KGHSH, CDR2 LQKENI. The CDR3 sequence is CASSPSTGQGKAYTF. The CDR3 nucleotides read TGTGCCAGCTCACCTTCTACCGGACAGGGAAAGGCCTACACCTTC.

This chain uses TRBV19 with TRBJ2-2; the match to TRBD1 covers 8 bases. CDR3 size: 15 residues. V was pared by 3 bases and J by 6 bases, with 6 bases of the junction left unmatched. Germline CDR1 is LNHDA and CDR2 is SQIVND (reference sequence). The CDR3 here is CASSIRGRFSGELFF. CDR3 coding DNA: TGTGCCAGTAGTATCAGGGGGCGATTCTCCGGGGAGCTGTTTTTT.

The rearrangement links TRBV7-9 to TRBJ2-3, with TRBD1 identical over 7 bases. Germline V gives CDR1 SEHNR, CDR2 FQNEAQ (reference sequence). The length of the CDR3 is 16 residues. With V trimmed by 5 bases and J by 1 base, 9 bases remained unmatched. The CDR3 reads CASSPRQGRGTDTQYF. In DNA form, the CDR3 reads TGTGCCAGCAGCCCGAGACAGGGCAGAGGCACAGATACGCAGTATTTT.

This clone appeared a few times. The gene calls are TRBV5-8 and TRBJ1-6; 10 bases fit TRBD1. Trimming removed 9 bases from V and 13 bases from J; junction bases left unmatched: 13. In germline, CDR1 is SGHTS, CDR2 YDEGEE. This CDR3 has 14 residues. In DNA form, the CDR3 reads TGTGCCACGCCCTTTGGACAGGGGGGCTCGCCCCTCCACTTT. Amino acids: CATPFGQGGSPLHF.

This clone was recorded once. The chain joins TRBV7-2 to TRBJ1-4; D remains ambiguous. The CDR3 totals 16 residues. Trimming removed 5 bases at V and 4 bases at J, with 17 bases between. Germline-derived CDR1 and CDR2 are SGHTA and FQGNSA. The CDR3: CASSLRRQALNEKLFF. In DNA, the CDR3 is TGTGCCAGCAGCCTAAGGCGTCAAGCCCTTAATGAAAAACTGTTTTTT.

The chain's CDR3 is CASSLVQNYEQYF. CDR3 bases: TGTGCCAGCAGCTTAGTACAGAACTACGAGCAGTACTTC. The chain combines TRBV7-2 with TRBJ2-7; the D is unclear. CDR1 and CDR2 (germline): SGHTA, FQGNSA. Trimming pared 1 base from V and 3 bases from J, leaving 7 bases between. CDR3 length: 13 residues.

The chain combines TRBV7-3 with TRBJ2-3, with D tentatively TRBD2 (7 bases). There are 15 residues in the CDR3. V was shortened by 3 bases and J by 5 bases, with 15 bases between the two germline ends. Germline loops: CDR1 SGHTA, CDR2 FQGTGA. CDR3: CASSFGGGAGDTQYF. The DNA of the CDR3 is TGTGCCAGCAGCTTCGGAGGGGGGGCGGGAGATACGCAGTATTTT.

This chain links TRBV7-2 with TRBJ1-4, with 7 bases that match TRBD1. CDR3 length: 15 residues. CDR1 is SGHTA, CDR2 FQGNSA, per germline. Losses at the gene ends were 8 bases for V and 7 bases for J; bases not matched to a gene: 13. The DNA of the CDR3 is TGTGCCAGCGCGGTGGGGGGACAGCGGACTGAAAAACTGTTTTTT. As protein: CASAVGGQRTEKLFF. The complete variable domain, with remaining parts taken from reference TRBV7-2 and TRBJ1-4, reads GAGVSQSPSNKVTEKGKDVELRCDPISGHTALYWYRQSLGQGLEFLIYFQGNSAPDKSGLPSDRFSAERTGGSVSTLTIQRTQQEDSAVYLCASAVGGQRTEKLFFGSGTQLSVL.